This TCR beta chain was recorded in a study of T cell repertoires in ileal Crohn's disease. Whole-study findings and limits: High-frequency clones were more common in sorted CD8 than CD4 cells. Clonal expansions were more frequent in active smokers than non-smokers at surgery.

Sequenced by immunoSEQ multiplex PCR; TCRdb stores in-frame clones only, minus some. The sample shows thousands of clones, about four fifths of them seen only once. Of note for this clone: What it recognizes is unknown.

The TCR comes from an adult with Crohn's disease. Sequenced material: ileal tissue.

CDR3 loop: CASSPTRGRTEAFF. The CDR3 nucleotides are TGTGCCAGCTCACCCACGAGAGGTCGAACTGAAGCTTTCTTT. The rearrangement links TRBV18 to TRBJ1-1, with D hard to call. CDR3 length: 14 residues. The germline V and J ends were trimmed by 3 bases and 5 bases, with 13 bases remaining between them. Germline values: CDR1 KGHSH, CDR2 LQKENI.